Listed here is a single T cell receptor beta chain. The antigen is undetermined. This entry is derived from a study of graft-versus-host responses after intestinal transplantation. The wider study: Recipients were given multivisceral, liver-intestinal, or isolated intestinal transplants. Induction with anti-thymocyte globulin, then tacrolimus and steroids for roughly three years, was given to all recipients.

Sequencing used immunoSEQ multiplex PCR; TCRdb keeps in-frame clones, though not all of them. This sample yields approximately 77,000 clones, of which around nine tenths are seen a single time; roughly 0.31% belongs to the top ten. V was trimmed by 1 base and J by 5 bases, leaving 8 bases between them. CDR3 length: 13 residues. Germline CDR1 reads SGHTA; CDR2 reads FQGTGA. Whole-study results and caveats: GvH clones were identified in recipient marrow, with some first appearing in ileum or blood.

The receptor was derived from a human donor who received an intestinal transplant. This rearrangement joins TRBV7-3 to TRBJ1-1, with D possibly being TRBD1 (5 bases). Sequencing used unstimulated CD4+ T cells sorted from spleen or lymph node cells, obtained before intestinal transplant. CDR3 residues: CASSLRGRTEAFF. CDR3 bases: TGTGCCAGCAGCTTAAGGGGGAGGACTGAAGCTTTCTTT.